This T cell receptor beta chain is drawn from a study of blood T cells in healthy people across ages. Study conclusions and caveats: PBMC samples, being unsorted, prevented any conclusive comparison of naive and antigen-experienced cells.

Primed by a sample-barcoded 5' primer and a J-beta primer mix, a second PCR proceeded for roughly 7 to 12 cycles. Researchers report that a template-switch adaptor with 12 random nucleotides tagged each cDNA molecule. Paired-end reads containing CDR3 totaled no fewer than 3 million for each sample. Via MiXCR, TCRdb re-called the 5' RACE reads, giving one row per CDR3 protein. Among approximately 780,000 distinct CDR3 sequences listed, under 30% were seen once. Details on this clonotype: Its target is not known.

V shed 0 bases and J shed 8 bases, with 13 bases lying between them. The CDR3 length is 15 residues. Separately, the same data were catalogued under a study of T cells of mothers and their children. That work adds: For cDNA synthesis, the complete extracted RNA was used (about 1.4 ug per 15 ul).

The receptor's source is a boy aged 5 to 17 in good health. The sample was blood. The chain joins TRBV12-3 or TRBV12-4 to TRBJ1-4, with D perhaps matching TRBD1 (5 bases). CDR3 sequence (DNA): TGTGCCAGCAGTTTAGCTGGGACGAGGTCGGAAAAACTGTTTTTT. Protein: CASSLAGTRSEKLFF.